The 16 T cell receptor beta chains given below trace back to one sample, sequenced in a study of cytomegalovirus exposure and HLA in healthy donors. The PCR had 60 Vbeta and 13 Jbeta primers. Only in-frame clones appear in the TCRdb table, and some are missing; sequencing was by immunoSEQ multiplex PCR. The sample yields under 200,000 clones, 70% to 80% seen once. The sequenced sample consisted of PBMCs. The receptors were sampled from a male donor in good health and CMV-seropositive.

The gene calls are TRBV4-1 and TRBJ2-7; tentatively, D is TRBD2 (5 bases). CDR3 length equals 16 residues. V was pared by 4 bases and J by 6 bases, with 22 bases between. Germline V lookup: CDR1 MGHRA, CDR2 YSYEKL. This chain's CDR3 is CASSPEFGESRSEQYF. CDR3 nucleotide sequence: TGCGCCAGCAGCCCAGAGTTCGGGGAAAGTCGCAGCGAGCAGTACTTC.

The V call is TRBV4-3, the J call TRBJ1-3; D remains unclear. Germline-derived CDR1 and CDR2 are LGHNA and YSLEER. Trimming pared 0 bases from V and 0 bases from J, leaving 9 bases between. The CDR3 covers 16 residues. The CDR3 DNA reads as TGCGCCAGCAGCCAAGAAGGAACAGTCTCTGGAAACACCATATATTTT. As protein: CASSQEGTVSGNTIYF.

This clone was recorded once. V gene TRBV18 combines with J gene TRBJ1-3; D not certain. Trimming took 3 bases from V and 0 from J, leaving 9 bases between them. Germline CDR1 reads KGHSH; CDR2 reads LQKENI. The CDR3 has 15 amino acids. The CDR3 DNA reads TGTGCCAGCTCACCTGTCGACAACTCTGGAAACACCATATATTTT. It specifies CASSPVDNSGNTIYF.

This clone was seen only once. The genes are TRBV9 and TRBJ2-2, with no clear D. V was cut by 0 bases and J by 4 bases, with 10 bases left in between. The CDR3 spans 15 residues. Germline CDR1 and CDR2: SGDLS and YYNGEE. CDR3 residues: CASSVAGRTTGELFF. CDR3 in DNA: TGTGCCAGCAGCGTAGCAGGCAGAACCACCGGGGAGCTGTTTTTT.

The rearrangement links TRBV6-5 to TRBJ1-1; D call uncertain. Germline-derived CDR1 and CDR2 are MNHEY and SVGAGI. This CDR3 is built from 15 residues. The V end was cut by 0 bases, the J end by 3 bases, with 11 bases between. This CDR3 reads CASSYSTYRYTEAFF. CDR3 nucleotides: TGTGCCAGCAGTTACTCCACCTACAGATACACTGAAGCTTTCTTT.

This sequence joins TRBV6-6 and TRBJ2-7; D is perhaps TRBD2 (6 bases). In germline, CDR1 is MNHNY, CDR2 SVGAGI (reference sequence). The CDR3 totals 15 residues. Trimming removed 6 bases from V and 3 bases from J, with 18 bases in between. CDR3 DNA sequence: TGTGCCAGCAGCCTCAAGGGAGGTGGGGGCTACGAGCAGTACTTC. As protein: CASSLKGGGGYEQYF.

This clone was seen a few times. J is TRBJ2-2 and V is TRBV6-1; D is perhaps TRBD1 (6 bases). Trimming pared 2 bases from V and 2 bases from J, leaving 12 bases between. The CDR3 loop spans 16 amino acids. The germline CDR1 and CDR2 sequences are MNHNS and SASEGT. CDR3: CASSEFKGDNTGELFF. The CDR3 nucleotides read TGTGCCAGCAGTGAATTCAAGGGGGATAACACCGGGGAGCTGTTTTTT.

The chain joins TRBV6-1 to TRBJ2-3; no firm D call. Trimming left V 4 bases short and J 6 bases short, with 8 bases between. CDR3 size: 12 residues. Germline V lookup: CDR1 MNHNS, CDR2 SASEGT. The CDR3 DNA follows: TGTGCCAGCAGTGGAGCTCATGATACGCAGTATTTT. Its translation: CASSGAHDTQYF.

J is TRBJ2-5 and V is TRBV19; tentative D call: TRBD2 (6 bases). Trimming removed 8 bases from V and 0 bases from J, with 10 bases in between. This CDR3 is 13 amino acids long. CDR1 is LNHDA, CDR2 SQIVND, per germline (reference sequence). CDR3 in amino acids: CASGPGDQETQYF. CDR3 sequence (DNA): TGTGCCAGTGGCCCGGGAGACCAAGAGACCCAGTACTTC.

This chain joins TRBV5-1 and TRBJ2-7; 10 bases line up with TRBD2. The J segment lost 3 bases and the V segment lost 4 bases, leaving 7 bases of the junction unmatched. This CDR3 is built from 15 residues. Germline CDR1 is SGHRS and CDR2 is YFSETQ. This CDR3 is CASSTTTSGNYEQYF. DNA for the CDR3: TGCGCCAGCAGCACCACTACTAGCGGGAACTACGAGCAGTACTTC.

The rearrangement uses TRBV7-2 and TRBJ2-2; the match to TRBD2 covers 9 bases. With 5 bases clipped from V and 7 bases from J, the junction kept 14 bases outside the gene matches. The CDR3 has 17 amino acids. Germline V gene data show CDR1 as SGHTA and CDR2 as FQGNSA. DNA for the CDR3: TGTGCCAGCAGCCGCCCGGTAGCGGGAGTGTATGGCGGGGAGCTGTTTTTT. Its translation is CASSRPVAGVYGGELFF.

CDR3 in amino acids: CASSGDRGREAFF. DNA for the CDR3: TGTGCCAGCAGTGGGGACAGGGGACGTGAAGCTTTCTTT. This chain joins TRBV6-5 and TRBJ1-1, with 10 bases lining up with TRBD1. V lost 5 bases and J lost 7; bases outside the gene matches: 4. The germline V gene encodes CDR1 MNHEY and CDR2 SVGAGI. The CDR3 is made up of 13 amino acids.

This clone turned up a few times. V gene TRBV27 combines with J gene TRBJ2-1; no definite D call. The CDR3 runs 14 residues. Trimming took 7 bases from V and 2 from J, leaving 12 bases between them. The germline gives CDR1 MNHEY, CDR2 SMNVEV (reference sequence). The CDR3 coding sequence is TGTGCCAGCATTAGCCTGGTCCCCTACAATGAGCAGTTCTTC. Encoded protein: CASISLVPYNEQFF.

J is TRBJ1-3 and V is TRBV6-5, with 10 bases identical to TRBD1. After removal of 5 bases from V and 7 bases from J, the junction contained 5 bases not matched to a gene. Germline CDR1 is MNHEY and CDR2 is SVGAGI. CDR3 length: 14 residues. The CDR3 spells CASSGGQGKNTIYF. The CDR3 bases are TGTGCCAGCAGTGGGGGACAGGGGAAGAACACCATATATTTT.

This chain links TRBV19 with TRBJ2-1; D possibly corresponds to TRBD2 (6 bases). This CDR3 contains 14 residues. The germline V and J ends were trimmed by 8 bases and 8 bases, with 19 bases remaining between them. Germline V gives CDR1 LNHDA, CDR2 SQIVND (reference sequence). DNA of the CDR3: TGTGCCAGTGAGGGGCGGGGCAGCAGTCATGAGCAGTTCTTC. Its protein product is CASEGRGSSHEQFF. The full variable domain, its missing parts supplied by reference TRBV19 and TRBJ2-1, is DGGITQSPKYLFRKEGQNVTLSCEQNLNHDAMYWYRQDPGQGLRLIYYSQIVNDFQKGDIAEGYSVSREKKESFPLTVTSAQKNPTAFYLCASEGRGSSHEQFFGPGTRLTVL.

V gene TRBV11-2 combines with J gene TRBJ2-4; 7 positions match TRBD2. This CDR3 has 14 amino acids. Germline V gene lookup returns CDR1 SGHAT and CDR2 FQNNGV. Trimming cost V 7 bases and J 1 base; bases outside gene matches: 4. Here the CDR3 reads CASTTGGAKNIQYF. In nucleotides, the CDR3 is TGTGCCAGCACCACGGGGGGTGCCAAAAACATTCAGTACTTC.